This T cell receptor beta chain derives from a study of T cell responses to AZD1222 COVID-19 vaccine. Study-level results: Repertoire collection took place solely once the T cell response had peaked. Across the whole spike, CD4 TCRs peaked at regions 160-218 and 743-854. A mostly white British donor set with more females was recruited, and clonal diversity was possibly underestimated.

The table came from immunoSEQ multiplex PCR; TCRdb's copy has only in-frame clones and leaves some out. The table records about 140,000 clones, about 89% of them present only once. Second-dose groups at about 4 or about 12 weeks were pooled. The CDR3 spans 13 residues. Germline V gene data show CDR1 as MNHEY and CDR2 as SVGAGI. J gave up 5 bases and V 5 bases, and 5 bases lay outside the gene matches. A word on this clone: Its antigen is still unknown.

The chain joins TRBV6-5 to TRBJ2-5; 7 bases are shared with TRBD1. The receptor's source is an adult who received the AZD1222 COVID-19 vaccine. The sample in question was peripheral blood, obtained 28 days after the second AZD1222 dose. The CDR3 here is CASSMRGRETQYF. CDR3 nucleotide sequence: TGTGCCAGCAGTATGAGGGGGCGGGAGACCCAGTACTTC.